These T cell receptor beta chains were read from a single sample in a study of sequential checkpoint blockade in melanoma. Data came from immunoSEQ multiplex PCR; TCRdb stores just in-frame clones and leaves some out. The sample includes 25,000 to 35,000 clones, 77% of them seen just once. Material: CD8+ T cells sorted from blood (inferred from file names), obtained from a patient given nivolumab and ipilimumab in sequence. All receptors derive from a human donor with melanoma. CDR3s include the opening cysteine and the closing phenylalanine or tryptophan. Each record gives: D gene, clone size, V gene, J gene, CDR3 protein, CDR3 DNA. D genes are given only for firm matches. The size of a clone is reported for some rows only, either as once, few or many, or as a class for expanded clones.

d_call: .; clone_size: .; v_call: TRBV5-6; j_call: TRBJ1-1; cdr3_aa: CASSLTVNTEAFF; cdr3_nt: TGTGCCAGCAGCCTAACAGTGAACACTGAAGCTTTCTTT
d_call: TRBD1; clone_size: once; v_call: TRBV29-1; j_call: TRBJ2-1; cdr3_aa: CSVPGQSYNEQFF; cdr3_nt: TGCAGCGTTCCGGGACAGTCCTACAATGAGCAGTTCTTC
d_call: .; clone_size: .; v_call: TRBV6-6; j_call: TRBJ1-2; cdr3_aa: CASFQSDSYGYTF; cdr3_nt: TGTGCCAGCTTCCAAAGTGACAGCTATGGCTACACCTTC
d_call: TRBD1; clone_size: .; v_call: TRBV6-5; j_call: TRBJ2-1; cdr3_aa: CASSYSQGADEQFF; cdr3_nt: TGTGCCAGCAGTTACTCCCAGGGGGCCGATGAGCAGTTCTTC
d_call: TRBD1; clone_size: .; v_call: TRBV4-1; j_call: TRBJ1-1; cdr3_aa: CASSLDRVGTEAFF; cdr3_nt: TGCGCCAGCAGCCTAGACAGGGTGGGCACTGAAGCTTTCTTT
d_call: .; clone_size: .; v_call: TRBV4-3; j_call: TRBJ2-6; cdr3_aa: CASSQIDYSGANVLTF; cdr3_nt: TGCGCCAGCAGCCAGATAGATTACTCTGGGGCCAACGTCCTGACTTTC
d_call: TRBD1; clone_size: .; v_call: TRBV6-5; j_call: TRBJ1-2; cdr3_aa: CASSYATGYGGYTF; cdr3_nt: TGTGCCAGCAGTTACGCGACAGGGTATGGTGGCTACACCTTC
d_call: .; clone_size: few; v_call: TRBV28; j_call: TRBJ1-1; cdr3_aa: CASSPWGGEAFF; cdr3_nt: TGTGCCAGCAGTCCCTGGGGGGGCGAAGCTTTCTTT
d_call: .; clone_size: .; v_call: TRBV19; j_call: TRBJ2-5; cdr3_aa: CASSTAMGTQYF; cdr3_nt: TGTGCCAGTAGCACAGCCATGGGGACCCAGTACTTC
d_call: TRBD1; clone_size: .; v_call: TRBV10-3; j_call: TRBJ2-2; cdr3_aa: CAIRSNGTANTGELFF; cdr3_nt: TGTGCCATCAGGTCCAACGGGACAGCGAACACCGGGGAGCTGTTTTTT
d_call: .; clone_size: .; v_call: TRBV6-5; j_call: TRBJ1-1; cdr3_aa: CASSYRGYTEAFF; cdr3_nt: TGTGCCAGCAGTTACCGGGGGTACACTGAAGCTTTCTTT
d_call: TRBD1; clone_size: once; v_call: TRBV6-5; j_call: TRBJ2-7; cdr3_aa: CASMGGQGLYEQYF; cdr3_nt: TGTGCCAGCATGGGGGGACAGGGCCTTTACGAGCAGTACTTC
d_call: .; clone_size: .; v_call: TRBV4-1; j_call: TRBJ2-6; cdr3_aa: CASSPPGGTGPSGANVLTF; cdr3_nt: TGCGCCAGCAGTCCCCCTGGAGGAACGGGCCCCTCTGGGGCCAACGTCCTGACTTTC
d_call: TRBD1; clone_size: few; v_call: TRBV27; j_call: TRBJ1-5; cdr3_aa: CASSLGTGYQPQHF; cdr3_nt: TGTGCCAGCAGTTTAGGGACAGGGTATCAGCCCCAGCATTTT
d_call: .; clone_size: .; v_call: TRBV6-1; j_call: TRBJ2-7; cdr3_aa: CASSDPWGQGDEQYF; cdr3_nt: TGTGCCAGCAGTGATCCCTGGGGGCAGGGCGACGAGCAGTACTTC
d_call: TRBD1; clone_size: .; v_call: TRBV10-3; j_call: TRBJ2-5; cdr3_aa: CAISGQGRSREQYF; cdr3_nt: TGTGCCATCAGTGGACAGGGACGCTCGAGGGAGCAGTACTTC
d_call: TRBD1; clone_size: .; v_call: TRBV2; j_call: TRBJ1-1; cdr3_aa: CASSETGANTEAFF; cdr3_nt: TGTGCCAGCAGTGAAACAGGGGCAAACACTGAAGCTTTCTTT
d_call: .; clone_size: .; v_call: TRBV7-2; j_call: TRBJ2-3; cdr3_aa: CASRRKGLAHTDTQYF; cdr3_nt: TGTGCCAGCAGACGGAAAGGGCTAGCGCACACAGATACGCAGTATTTT
d_call: .; clone_size: .; v_call: TRBV7-2; j_call: TRBJ2-2; cdr3_aa: CASSLNRVNTGELFF; cdr3_nt: TGTGCCAGCAGCTTAAACAGGGTGAACACCGGGGAGCTGTTTTTT
d_call: TRBD2; clone_size: few; v_call: TRBV14; j_call: TRBJ2-7; cdr3_aa: CASSLTGGAQQYF; cdr3_nt: TGTGCCAGCAGCCTAACGGGGGGTGCCCAGCAGTACTTC
d_call: TRBD1; clone_size: once; v_call: TRBV27; j_call: TRBJ1-1; cdr3_aa: CASRRQGNTEAFF; cdr3_nt: TGTGCCAGCAGAAGACAGGGAAACACTGAAGCTTTCTTT
d_call: TRBD1; clone_size: .; v_call: TRBV5-8; j_call: TRBJ2-5; cdr3_aa: CASSAGQGLQETQYF; cdr3_nt: TGTGCCAGCAGCGCAGGACAGGGACTCCAAGAGACCCAGTACTTC
d_call: TRBD1; clone_size: .; v_call: TRBV18; j_call: TRBJ2-1; cdr3_aa: CASSGPGQESYNEQFF; cdr3_nt: TGTGCCAGCTCTGGCCCGGGACAGGAATCCTACAATGAGCAGTTCTTC
d_call: TRBD1; clone_size: few; v_call: TRBV5-6; j_call: TRBJ1-2; cdr3_aa: CASSQDPGQGIYGYTF; cdr3_nt: TGTGCCAGCAGCCAAGATCCGGGACAGGGGATCTATGGCTACACCTTC
d_call: TRBD2; clone_size: .; v_call: TRBV18; j_call: TRBJ2-1; cdr3_aa: CASSPSGRAFGEQFF; cdr3_nt: TGTGCCAGCTCACCAAGCGGGAGGGCCTTTGGTGAGCAGTTCTTC
d_call: TRBD2; clone_size: .; v_call: TRBV11-3; j_call: TRBJ2-2; cdr3_aa: CASSQWLAGGPGELFF; cdr3_nt: TGTGCCAGCAGCCAGTGGCTAGCGGGAGGTCCCGGGGAGCTGTTTTTT
d_call: TRBD1; clone_size: .; v_call: TRBV4-3; j_call: TRBJ2-5; cdr3_aa: CASSQDGTGEGETQYF; cdr3_nt: TGCGCCAGCAGCCAAGATGGGACAGGGGAGGGCGAGACCCAGTACTTC